One sample yielded the 17 T cell receptor beta chains listed below, sequenced in a study of cytomegalovirus exposure and HLA in healthy donors. PCR involved 60 Vbeta and 13 Jbeta primers. TCRdb keeps only in-frame clones here, not all; method: immunoSEQ multiplex PCR. Here the sample spans around 170,000 clones, around 72% being singletons. The source material was PBMCs. The source of these receptors is a woman aged 40 to 50 in good health and CMV-seropositive.

The gene calls are TRBV5-6 and TRBJ1-2, with D perhaps TRBD1 (5 bases). This CDR3 comprises 13 residues. CDR1 and CDR2 (germline): SGHDT, YYEEEE. V lost 6 bases to trimming and J lost 7 bases, with 16 bases between them. CDR3 DNA: TGTGCCAGCACTCCAGTAGGGGAAGGTGGCTACACCTTC. Translation gives CASTPVGEGGYTF. Based on the CDR3 plus reference TRBV5-6 and TRBJ1-2, the full variable domain is DAGVTQSPTHLIKTRGQQVTLRCSPKSGHDTVSWYQQALGQGPQFIFQYYEEEERQRGNFPDRFSGHQFPNYSSELNVNALLLGDSALYLCASTPVGEGGYTFGSGTRLTVV.

V and J are TRBV18 and TRBJ2-3, with 7 bases fitting TRBD1. J gave up 9 bases and V 6 bases, and 15 bases lay outside the gene matches. The CDR3 runs 15 residues. In germline, CDR1 is KGHSH, CDR2 LQKENI. This chain's CDR3 is CASSRPGQFRETQYF. The DNA for the CDR3 is TGTGCCAGCTCGCGTCCGGGACAGTTCAGAGAAACGCAGTATTTT.

The genes are TRBV15 and TRBJ1-1, with 7 bases matching TRBD1. This CDR3 has 14 amino acids. Unmatched junction bases numbered 3, after V lost 1 base and J lost 4 bases. Germline values: CDR1 LNHNV, CDR2 YYDKDF (reference sequence). This chain's CDR3 is CATSRVAGGTEAFF. DNA of the CDR3: TGTGCCACCAGCAGAGTCGCAGGGGGCACTGAAGCTTTCTTT. The full variable domain, with the rest looked up from reference TRBV15 and TRBJ1-1, is DAMVIQNPRYQVTQFGKPVTLSCSQTLNHNVMYWYQQKSSQAPKLLFHYYDKDFNNEADTPDNFQSRRPNTSFCFLDIRSPGLGDTAMYLCATSRVAGGTEAFFGQGTRLTVV.

The chain recombines TRBV6-6 with TRBJ2-1; 10 bases match TRBD2. The V gene's germline CDR1 is MNHNY and CDR2 SVGAGI (reference sequence). Germline trimming cut 2 bases from V and 6 bases from J; bases unmatched to any gene: 7. The length of the CDR3 is 16 residues. Here the CDR3 DNA reads TGTGCCAGCAGTTACCGGGGTAGCGGGGGGTTCAATGAGCAGTTCTTC. This gives the protein CASSYRGSGGFNEQFF.

This clone was observed at least ten times. The chain combines TRBV4-2 with TRBJ1-1; no clear D. Trimming shortened V by 1 base and J by 8 bases, and 14 bases separated the two germline ends. The CDR3 is made up of 14 amino acids. Germline assignment: CDR1 LGHNA and CDR2 YNFKEQ. The DNA for the CDR3 is TGTGCCAGCAGCCAAGGGTTACGGGAAGTAGAAGCTTTCTTT. Translated, it gives CASSQGLREVEAFF.

The V gene is TRBV7-9, the J gene TRBJ1-5, with a possible D match to TRBD1 (6 bases). Trimming left V 4 bases short and J 5 bases short, with 18 bases between. This CDR3 comprises 16 residues. Germline CDR1 and CDR2: SEHNR and FQNEAQ (reference sequence). The CDR3 region is CASSSSGGGGHQPQHF. CDR3 nucleotide sequence: TGTGCCAGCAGCTCAAGTGGGGGCGGGGGACATCAGCCCCAGCATTTT.

The genes are TRBV30 and TRBJ2-5; 8 bases are a match to TRBD2. The CDR3 sequence is 13 residues long. After removal of 1 base from V and 7 bases from J, the junction contained 5 bases not matched to a gene. Germline V gives CDR1 GTSNPN, CDR2 SVGIG (reference sequence). As DNA, the CDR3 is TGTGCCTGGAGTGAGATGAGCGGGGGGACCCAGTACTTC. It translates to CAWSEMSGGTQYF.

This chain connects TRBV7-2 to TRBJ2-6, with 9 bases lining up with TRBD1. The CDR3 covers 14 residues. Losses at the gene ends were 3 bases for V and 12 bases for J; bases not matched to a gene: 6. The germline V gene has CDR1 SGHTA and CDR2 FQGNSA. Here the CDR3 reads CASSLGGQGSVLTF. The DNA for the CDR3 is TGTGCCAGCAGCTTGGGAGGACAGGGGAGCGTCCTGACTTTC.

The rearrangement joins TRBV5-6 to TRBJ2-7, with 7 bases fitting TRBD1. The V segment lost 3 bases and the J segment 0 bases; nucleotides outside the gene matches: 18. The CDR3 covers 19 residues. The germline CDR1 and CDR2 sequences are SGHDT and YYEEEE. The CDR3 region is CASSSMTGWLELSSYEQYF. In DNA form, the CDR3 reads TGTGCCAGCAGCTCTATGACAGGGTGGCTGGAGCTAAGCTCCTACGAGCAGTACTTC.

V usage is TRBV7-9 and J usage is TRBJ2-1; possibly TRBD1 for D (5 bases). CDR3 length: 13 residues. The V and J ends lost 5 bases and 5 bases respectively, with 10 bases between them. CDR1 and CDR2 from the germline V gene are SEHNR and FQNEAQ (reference sequence). CDR3 sequence (DNA): TGTGCCAGCAGCCTGACAGACCACAATGAGCAGTTCTTC. Translation gives CASSLTDHNEQFF.

V gene TRBV15 combines with J gene TRBJ2-7; 7 nucleotides align to TRBD2. V lost 6 bases, J lost 0 bases, and 5 bases stayed unmatched. The CDR3 runs 14 residues. Germline V gene lookup returns CDR1 LNHNV and CDR2 YYDKDF (reference sequence). The CDR3 coding sequence is TGTGCCACCAGTCTACGGGGGGACTCCTACGAGCAGTACTTC. Protein sequence: CATSLRGDSYEQYF.

The CDR3 coding sequence is TGCGCCAGCAGATCTAGCGATAGCGCCTACGAGCAGTACTTC. Its protein is CASRSSDSAYEQYF. The chain links TRBV5-1 to TRBJ2-7; weak D call: TRBD2 (6 bases). Germline loops: CDR1 SGHRS, CDR2 YFSETQ. The V end was cut by 5 bases, the J end by 2 bases, with 14 bases between. This CDR3 is built from 14 residues.

A few counts support this clone. The gene calls are TRBV6-6 and TRBJ2-7; 9 positions match TRBD1. CDR1 is MNHNY, CDR2 SVGAGI, per germline (reference sequence). The CDR3 spans 14 residues. The V gene end was trimmed by 6 bases and the J gene end by 2 bases; junction bases not matched to a gene: 5. The CDR3 is CASRTGTGTYEQYF. The CDR3 nucleotides read TGTGCCAGCAGAACCGGGACAGGGACCTACGAGCAGTACTTC.

This clone showed up just a few times. The genes are TRBV30 and TRBJ2-2, with D possibly matching TRBD2 (5 bases). With 5 bases removed from V and 4 bases from J, the gap between germline ends came to 5 bases. The CDR3 runs 11 residues. CDR1 and CDR2 from the germline V gene are GTSNPN and SVGIG (reference sequence). The CDR3 loop is CAWEGTGELFF. The CDR3 DNA reads TGTGCCTGGGAGGGCACCGGGGAGCTGTTTTTT.

The CDR3 DNA is TGTGCCAGCAGCGTGGAGGAGACCCAGTACTTC. It specifies CASSVEETQYF. The chain has TRBV9 and TRBJ2-5; D call uncertain. Germline CDR1 is SGDLS and CDR2 is YYNGEE. V dropped 2 bases and J dropped 5 bases, with 4 bases sitting between them. This CDR3 contains 11 residues.

J is TRBJ1-3 and V is TRBV5-1, with 7 bases identical to TRBD1. The V gene end was trimmed by 0 bases and the J gene end by 1 base; junction bases not matched to a gene: 7. The CDR3 runs to 17 residues. Germline CDR1 SGHRS, CDR2 YFSETQ. As DNA, the CDR3 is TGCGCCAGCAGCTTGGATGGGACAGCGATTTCTGGAAACACCATATATTTT. Its protein is CASSLDGTAISGNTIYF.

This clone was detected a few times. The chain employs TRBV4-2 and TRBJ1-1; D gene uncertain. CDR1 and CDR2 from the germline V gene are LGHNA and YNFKEQ. V lost 5 bases, J lost 4 bases, and 17 bases lay in between. The CDR3 contains 15 residues. The CDR3 region is CASSLWRRPTTEAFF. The CDR3 region has the DNA TGTGCCAGCAGCTTGTGGCGCAGGCCGACCACTGAAGCTTTCTTT.